This T cell receptor (beta chain) was captured by sequencing in a study of cytomegalovirus exposure and HLA in healthy donors (dated by TCRdb to 2016 to 2017). Looking at the study overall: An earlier analysis of approximately 600 of the donors reported 250 to 350 Gb of sequence data and approximately 110 million unique TCR beta sequences from some 180 million T cells. Approximately 300 gigabases of sequencing data and 78 million or so unique TCR sequences were included in an early release covering 550 to 650 HLA-typed donors. Of the approximately 370 genotyped donors, approximately 80% were placed in the genetic ancestry cluster associated with self-reported Caucasian donors. The study aimed to test whether signatures of past pathogen exposure could be identified by cataloging public T cell receptors. Using immunosequencing, the study profiled T cell repertoires from fewer than 850 subjects and related those repertoires to cytomegalovirus serostatus. In addition to the first cohort of approximately 650 subjects, a separate validation cohort of approximately 120 different subjects was used. High-throughput TCR immunosequencing, statistical association of individual TCRs with disease status, and machine learning were combined to predict cytomegalovirus infection status. A later analysis re-analyzed previously published TCR beta repertoires from about 730 donors and added high-resolution HLA genotyping to study TCR occurrence patterns. The later analysis used no new phenotypic data to find candidate immune exposures, relying instead on TCR beta sequences and their occurrence across donors. To decide whether each TCR beta V gene segment behaved as functional or pseudogenic, an earlier analysis of some 600 of the donors relied on high-throughput TCR beta sequencing. Alongside the repertoire data, information on donor age, sex, ethnicity and CMV serostatus was compiled. A later genetic analysis took genome-wide SNP genotypes for 398 of the 666 donors and used that subset as a discovery cohort. Every discovery cohort repertoire had been produced on one sequencing platform. Both class I and class II loci were covered by HLA typing, at four-digit resolution. Typing coverage varied by locus: 629-630 donors for A, B, C, DRB1 and DQB1; approximately 520 for DQA1; more than 600 for DPA1; approximately 450 for DPB1. Because of strong linkage in the cohort, roughly five DR-DQ haplotypes were treated as single units for association and clustering. Among almost 400 genotyped donors of the cohort, an average of 235,054 unique TCR beta nucleotide sequences were sequenced per donor, roughly 18% of them non-productive. What the research found in general, with its limitations: An earlier analysis of around 540 of the donors showed that most TCR beta V segments appeared in productive rearrangements either about 90% or about 30% of the time, which broadly matched IMGT annotations. Some IMGT-functional V segments, including TRBV6-2 and TRBV6-3, could not be told apart with the 87-base-pair reads, so those segments were excluded. In a later analysis, HLA-associated TCR beta chains showed more clonal expansion and lower generation probabilities than non-associated chains that were equally common. A later analysis found that TCR association rates varied across HLA loci, with DRB1 alleles showing the most associated TCRs and HLA-C alleles the fewest. A group of highly shared sequence variants was considered likely to be a technical artifact of the sequencing pipeline. At a false discovery rate of 0.05, a later analysis linked 15,000 to 20,000 TCR beta sequences to specific HLA alleles. A later analysis found that most CMV-associated TCR beta chains appeared HLA-restricted, with HLA associations seemingly driven largely by CMV exposure. In vitro tests confirmed that three of the cytomegalovirus-associated TCR beta chains recognize cytomegalovirus antigens. The classifier was reported to diagnose cytomegalovirus status with high specificity and sensitivity in both the original and validation cohorts. A later analysis reported that several top co-occurrence clusters appeared linked to parvovirus B19, influenza, CMV and Epstein-Barr virus. Correlated functional status among segregating V segments might reflect linkage disequilibrium, but an unknown experimental factor could not be ruled out. A further reported finding was that TCR beta sequences accurately predicted the HLA-A and HLA-B alleles for most subjects in the first cohort. The earlier analysis of approximately 560 of the donors excluded about 16 rarely observed V segments, including chromosome 9 orphons, because counts were too low. The authors suggested that the approach could potentially be generalized to other disease states and immunological phenotypes. When HLA alleles, especially DR and DQ, strongly co-occurred, attributing TCR associations to individual alleles was difficult. Because some donors lacked HLA typing at each locus, the association tests relied only on the typed subset. A later genetic analysis associated a missense DCLRE1C variant with V-gene and J-gene trimming of TCR beta chains, and an independent cohort replicated the association. Sequencing depth was assumed to be roughly uniform across donors in the presence/absence analyses, though that assumption may not hold. According to a later genetic analysis, donors in an Asian-associated ancestry cluster had fewer N-insertions in productive TCRs than the roughly 700-donor mean. In this cohort, only TCR beta chains were sequenced, and detectable features were limited by the absence of alpha or paired-chain data. While some public TCRs were present in many individuals, most TCR sequences turned up only very rarely across donors. In the study, 150 to 200 TCR beta chains were listed as associated with cytomegalovirus. CMV serostatus was the only immune exposure information available for the cohort.

The library was made by the immunoSEQ multiplex PCR assay. For the multiplex PCR, a mixture combining 60 forward primers for TCR Vbeta segments and 13 reverse primers for TCR Jbeta segments was used. A multiplex PCR assay on genomic DNA amplified the CDR3 region of rearranged TCR beta genes. The Illumina HiSeq System was used to sequence the amplified TCR beta libraries as 87-base-pair reads. As for the authors' bioinformatics: A later analysis counted tens of millions of unique TCR beta chains across the 550 to 750 repertoires, and around 9.9 million of these chains were shared by at least two donors. Raw reads were error-corrected and collapsed into unique sequences with a nearest-neighbor algorithm that merged closely related sequences to remove PCR and sequencing errors. Alignment of CDR3 sequences to IMGT reference sequences was used to assign V, D and J gene segments. For a sequence to be retained, a match of at least six nucleotides to both a V gene segment and a J gene segment was required. A rearrangement was called productive if the CDR3 had no stop codons and remained in frame with V and J, and every other rearrangement was called non-productive. CDR3 was defined according to IMGT convention as the region running from the second conserved V-encoded cysteine to the conserved J-encoded phenylalanine. The earlier analysis of 550 to 650 of the donors excluded any sequence lacking an unambiguous match to a single V gene segment. An earlier analysis of several hundred of the donors called V segments functional above 56.7% productive rearrangements and segregating when the between-donor standard deviation exceeded 5%. To diagnose cytomegalovirus status from the catalog of TCR beta chain sequences, a statistical classification framework was built. V and J gene assignment, in a later analysis, came from comparing TCR nucleotide sequences with IMGT/GENE-DB human TR gene sequences. Using the TCRdist pipeline, a later analysis assigned CDR3 sequences along with most-parsimonious VDJ recombination scenarios. In a later analysis, every TCR beta chain was defined by the combination of its CDR3 amino acid sequence and its V-gene family, and reads without a unique V-gene family were dropped. In a later analysis, 500 to 650 highly shared, low-generation-probability nucleotide sequences were removed to address suspected cross-contamination and a sequencing artifact. In a later analysis, a clonal expansion index for each public chain was calculated from normalized within-repertoire ranks of inferred template counts. A later analysis computed generation probabilities with a VDJ recombination model fitted to out-of-frame rearrangements, and checked the results against IGoR. A later analysis scored TCR-TCR, TCR-HLA and TCR-CMV co-occurrence with hypergeometric tests, applying a repertoire-size bias correction to TCR pairs. To estimate false discovery rates, a later analysis permuted the HLA or CMV assignments 20 times. In a later analysis, co-occurring TCRs were grouped using DBSCAN, with TCRdist sequence similarity added in when clustering inside HLA-allele-positive subsets. For co-occurrence clustering, repertoires with fewer than 30,000 or more than 120,000 public chains were excluded, along with roughly 5 repertoires with anomalous nucleotide sharing. Not all clones reach the TCRdb copy of this immuneACCESS table, which keeps in-frame sequences only. Checked studies attribute under half of the gap to unresolved V genes and leave the rest unexplained. D and trimming come from the DNA, and the V and J calls and clone size come from that table. In all, the sample holds some 130,000 clones, and under 85% of those were seen once. The ten largest make up around 4% of the sample.

The germline V gene specifies MGHRA as CDR1 and YSYEKL as CDR2. Cut back by 1 base and 4 bases, the V and J ends lie 22 bases apart. From cysteine to phenylalanine, the CDR3 is 18 amino acids long. The kept DNA is CDR3 alone, 54 bases in frame from the first base. The cohort comprised more than 550 healthy bone marrow donors. At the time of sampling, every cohort member was nominally healthy, though immune exposures that went unrecorded were likely present. The donor was CMV seropositive and was included in the group of some 290 seropositive cohort members. Every donor gave a peripheral blood sample, and the peripheral blood mononuclear cells from that sample were used for TCR beta sequencing. Genomic DNA extraction from the blood cell samples was performed with the Qiagen DNeasy Blood Extraction Kit. As to this clone: The specificity of this receptor is unknown. No qualities accompany the bases; no much larger clone lies one base away.

In this chain, TRBV4-1 is recombined with TRBJ1-2; TRBD1 is a weak D gene call, 5 bases matching. The clonotype was recovered from a male donor in good health and CMV-seropositive. Sequenced input: PBMCs. The bases are TGCGCCAGCAGCCAAGGCGAGGGGATGGGAGGCATCCTCTATGGCTACACCTTC. It specifies CASSQGEGMGGILYGYTF.